This TCR beta chain was sequenced for a study of cytomegalovirus exposure and HLA in healthy donors (dated by TCRdb to 2015 to 2018). For the wider study: In an earlier analysis of under 600 of the donors, around 290 Gb of sequence data and approximately 120 million unique TCR beta sequences from 180 million or so T cells were reported. Around 300 gigabases of sequencing data and approximately 85 million unique TCR sequences were included in an early release covering 550 to 800 HLA-typed donors. Of the roughly 410 genotyped donors, 70% to 90% were placed in the genetic ancestry cluster associated with self-reported Caucasian donors. The study aimed to test whether cataloging public T cell receptors could reveal signatures of past pathogen exposure. The study profiled the T cell repertoires of 550 to 700 subjects by immunosequencing and related them to cytomegalovirus serostatus. In addition to the first cohort of 666 subjects, a separate validation cohort of about 120 different subjects was used. To predict cytomegalovirus infection status, the study combined high-throughput TCR immunosequencing, statistical association of individual TCRs with disease status, and machine learning. To study patterns of TCR occurrence, a later analysis re-analyzed previously published TCR beta repertoires from around 670 donors and added high-resolution HLA genotyping. The later analysis used no new phenotypic data to find candidate immune exposures, relying instead on TCR beta sequences and their occurrence across donors. An earlier analysis of around 580 of the donors used high-throughput TCR beta sequencing to judge whether each TCR beta V gene segment behaved as functional or pseudogenic. Alongside the repertoire data, information on donor age, sex, ethnicity and CMV serostatus was compiled. A later genetic analysis took genome-wide SNP genotypes for about 55% of the 666 donors and used that subset as a discovery cohort. All discovery cohort repertoires had been generated on a single sequencing platform. HLA typing covered class I and class II loci at four-digit resolution. Typing coverage differed by locus: A, B, C, DRB1 and DQB1 were typed in about 629-640 donors, DQA1 in 500 to 550, DPA1 in 600 to 610, and DPB1 in just under 480. Because of strong linkage in the cohort, a handful of DR-DQ haplotypes were treated as single units for association and clustering. Among some 410 genotyped donors of the cohort, an average of about 240,000 unique TCR beta nucleotide sequences were sequenced per donor, roughly 20% of them non-productive. The full study reports these points: A cluster of highly shared sequence variants was judged likely to be a technical artifact of the sequencing pipeline. Only TCR beta chains were sequenced in this cohort, and the absence of alpha or paired-chain data limited detectable features. A further reported finding was that TCR beta sequences accurately predicted the HLA-A and HLA-B alleles for most subjects in the first cohort. Three of the identified cytomegalovirus-associated TCR beta chains were confirmed in vitro to be specific for cytomegalovirus antigens. The classifier was reported to diagnose cytomegalovirus status with high specificity and sensitivity in both the original and validation cohorts. Linkage disequilibrium might explain the correlated functional status among segregating V segments, but an unknown experimental factor could not be ruled out. According to the authors, the approach could potentially be generalized to other disease states and immunological phenotypes. Compared with the roughly 670-donor mean, donors in an Asian-associated ancestry cluster had fewer N-insertions in productive TCRs, according to a later genetic analysis. At a false discovery rate of 0.05, a later analysis linked about 16,000 TCR beta sequences to specific HLA alleles. In a later analysis, HLA-associated TCR beta chains were found to be more clonally expanded and to have lower generation probabilities than equally common non-associated chains. In a later analysis, TCR association rates were found to vary across HLA loci, with the most associated TCRs seen for DRB1 alleles and the fewest for HLA-C alleles. V-gene and J-gene trimming of TCR beta chains was associated with a missense DCLRE1C variant in a later genetic analysis, and the association was replicated in an independent cohort. Immune exposure information for the cohort was limited to CMV serostatus. Because HLA typing was missing for some donors at each locus, association tests included only the typed subset. Most TCR sequences were seen in very few donors, while some public TCRs were found in many individuals. Because counts were too low, about 15 rarely observed V segments, including chromosome 9 orphons, were left out of the earlier analysis of a few hundred of the donors. In the study, 164 TCR beta chains were listed as associated with cytomegalovirus. In an earlier analysis of about 600 of the donors, most TCR beta V segments appeared in productive rearrangements about 87% or about 30% of the time, broadly matching IMGT annotations. In a later analysis, most CMV-associated TCR beta chains were found to appear HLA-restricted, with HLA associations seemingly driven largely by CMV exposure. Roughly uniform sequencing depth across donors was assumed in presence/absence analyses, although this assumption may not hold. In a later analysis, several top co-occurrence clusters were reported to appear linked to parvovirus B19, influenza, CMV and Epstein-Barr virus. When HLA alleles, especially DR and DQ, strongly co-occurred, TCR associations were difficult to assign to individual alleles.

The cohort consisted of 666 healthy bone marrow donors. At the time of sampling, all cohort members were nominally healthy, though unrecorded immune exposures were likely present. CMV serostatus was recorded as positive for some 300 and negative for about 55% of the roughly 670 cohort members, whereas no CMV serostatus was recorded for the donor in question. A peripheral blood sample was collected from each donor, and TCR beta sequencing was performed on peripheral blood mononuclear cells. The Qiagen DNeasy Blood Extraction Kit was used to extract genomic DNA from the blood cell samples. Notes on this clone: Its antigen target is currently unknown. Base-call qualities are not available, and no considerably larger clone is one nucleotide away.

The library was obtained by the immunoSEQ multiplex PCR assay. The multiplex PCR relied on a mix of 60 forward primers for TCR Vbeta segments and 13 reverse primers for TCR Jbeta segments. Amplification of the CDR3 region of rearranged TCR beta genes was performed with a multiplex PCR assay on genomic DNA. Amplified TCR beta libraries were sequenced as 87-base-pair reads on the Illumina HiSeq System. Per the source publication's procedure: In a later analysis, tens of millions of unique TCR beta chains were counted across the 690 or so repertoires, and around 10 million of these chains were shared by at least two donors. To remove PCR and sequencing errors, raw reads were error-corrected and collapsed into unique sequences using a nearest-neighbor algorithm that merged closely related sequences. CDR3 sequences were aligned to IMGT reference sequences to assign V, D and J gene segments. For a sequence to be retained, a match of at least six nucleotides was required to both a V gene segment and a J gene segment. Rearrangements were called productive when the CDR3 lacked stop codons and stayed in frame with V and J; all others were non-productive. CDR3 was defined according to IMGT convention as the region running from the second conserved V-encoded cysteine to the conserved J-encoded phenylalanine. The earlier analysis of about 570 of the donors excluded any sequence lacking an unambiguous match to a single V gene segment. An earlier analysis of approximately 590 of the donors classified V segments as functional when productive rearrangements were above 56.7% and as segregating when the standard deviation between donors was above 5%. A statistical classification framework was developed to diagnose cytomegalovirus status using the catalog of TCR beta chain sequences. A later analysis assigned V and J genes by comparing TCR nucleotide sequences with IMGT/GENE-DB human TR gene sequences. The TCRdist pipeline was used in a later analysis to assign CDR3 sequences and most-parsimonious VDJ recombination scenarios. In a later analysis, each TCR beta chain was defined by its CDR3 amino acid sequence together with its V-gene family, and reads lacking a unique V-gene family were excluded. To address suspected cross-contamination and a sequencing artifact, a later analysis removed some 620 highly shared, low-generation-probability nucleotide sequences. A later analysis calculated a clonal expansion index for each public chain from normalized within-repertoire ranks of inferred template counts. A later analysis computed generation probabilities with a VDJ recombination model fitted to out-of-frame rearrangements, and checked the results against IGoR. In a later analysis, TCR-TCR, TCR-HLA and TCR-CMV co-occurrence was scored with hypergeometric tests, and a repertoire-size bias correction was applied to TCR pairs. In a later analysis, false discovery rates were estimated by permuting HLA or CMV assignments 20 times. In a later analysis, co-occurring TCRs were grouped with DBSCAN, and TCRdist sequence similarity was added when clustering was performed within HLA-allele-positive subsets. Co-occurrence clustering excluded repertoires with fewer than 30,000 or more than 120,000 public chains, plus five with anomalous nucleotide sharing. Held by TCRdb, this immuneACCESS table contains in-frame sequences only and omits some clones. Under half of the omission traces to an unresolved V gene where checked; the cause of the rest is unknown. V and J calls and clone size follow that table, whereas D and trimming were derived from the DNA. Present in this sample are over 200,000 clones, more than 75% of which were seen just once. Around 1.2% of the sample goes to the ten largest clones.

The clonotype originates from a human donor in good health. The sequencing sample was made of PBMCs.

The CDR3 reads as follows: CSVELAGGPYLVGTQYF. The nucleotide sequence reads TGCAGCGTTGAACTAGCGGGAGGGCCTTATCTTGTAGGGACCCAGTACTTC. The V and J genes are TRBV29-1 and TRBJ2-5; 12 bases in the middle match TRBD2. CDR1 and CDR2 (SQVTM, ANQGSEA) derive from the germline V gene. The CDR3, from cysteine to phenylalanine, totals 17 residues. Just CDR3 DNA is preserved here, 51 bases in frame from base 1. Unmatched junction bases come to 14, with V trimmed by 2 bases and J by 7 bases.